The 24 T cell receptor beta chains below all came from one sample that was sequenced in a study of cytomegalovirus exposure and HLA in healthy donors. Sequencing was performed with immunoSEQ multiplex PCR; in TCRdb, only in-frame clones are kept and a portion is missing. The sample has about 79,000 clones; roughly 93% are singletons. The sequencing input was PBMCs. The receptors shown here come from a young woman in good health and CMV-seronegative.

V gene TRBV19 combines with J gene TRBJ2-1, with D possibly TRBD2 on 6 matching bases. CDR1 LNHDA and CDR2 SQIVND come from the germline V gene (reference sequence). The CDR3 totals 14 residues. Between the trimmed V and J ends, which lost 6 bases and 6 bases, there was a span of 15 bases. The CDR3 region is CASSPGLITNEQFF. DNA of the CDR3: TGTGCCAGTAGCCCGGGACTCATAACCAATGAGCAGTTCTTC.

The chain combines TRBV7-9 with TRBJ1-4; D not certain. Trimming stripped 3 bases from V and 0 bases from J, with 11 bases between. Germline V lookup: CDR1 SEHNR, CDR2 FQNEAQ (reference sequence). The CDR3 spans 16 residues. The CDR3 DNA is TGTGCCAGCAGCTTTCAGGTTGTTGCAACTAATGAAAAACTGTTTTTT. Its translation is CASSFQVVATNEKLFF.

The V call is TRBV6-5, the J call TRBJ1-2; 8 bases fit TRBD1. The length of the CDR3 is 14 residues. Germline CDR1 and CDR2: MNHEY and SVGAGI. The trim removed 5 bases at V and 5 bases at J, leaving 7 bases unmatched. This CDR3 is CASSKTGDPYGYTF. CDR3 nucleotide sequence: TGTGCCAGCAGTAAGACAGGGGACCCTTATGGCTACACCTTC.

J is TRBJ2-7 and V is TRBV7-2; possible D gene TRBD1, 6 bases. V was pared by 1 base and J by 2 bases, with 24 bases between. From germline, CDR1 is SGHTA and CDR2 FQGNSA. The CDR3 has 19 residues. The CDR3 here is CASSLVVGARRSGTYEQYF. The CDR3 bases are TGTGCCAGCAGCTTAGTCGTGGGGGCACGTCGATCAGGAACCTACGAGCAGTACTTC.

In the case of this clone: This specimen includes other DNA sequences encoding the same CDR3. V gene TRBV29-1 combines with J gene TRBJ2-5, with 9 bases that match TRBD2. Germline CDR1 reads SQVTM; CDR2 reads ANQGSEA. V shed 4 bases, J shed 5 bases, and the junction held 5 bases outside the gene matches. This CDR3 comprises 13 residues. CDR3 loop: CSVVGRGGETQYF. The DNA of the CDR3 is TGCAGCGTTGTGGGGCGGGGGGGGGAGACCCAGTACTTC.

The chain has TRBV6-5 and TRBJ2-7; no definite D call. CDR3 length: 14 amino acids. Between the trimmed V and J ends, which lost 0 bases and 1 base, there was a span of 7 bases. Per germline, CDR1 MNHEY and CDR2 SVGAGI. The CDR3 sequence is CASSYSSRSYEQYF. The CDR3 DNA sequence: TGTGCCAGCAGTTACTCAAGCAGGTCCTACGAGCAGTACTTC.

The V gene is TRBV10-3, the J gene TRBJ2-5; the match to TRBD2 covers 14 bases. V lost 4 bases, J lost 4 bases, and 8 bases stayed unmatched. CDR1 ENHRY and CDR2 SYGVKD come from the germline V gene. The length of the CDR3 is 17 residues. This CDR3 reads CAISATTSGRAGETQYF. CDR3 sequence (DNA): TGTGCCATCAGTGCAACGACTAGCGGGAGGGCCGGAGAGACCCAGTACTTC.

V and J are TRBV6-5 and TRBJ1-5; D call uncertain. The CDR3 runs to 13 residues. Between the trimmed V and J ends, which lost 0 bases and 6 bases, there was a span of 6 bases. Germline-derived CDR1 and CDR2 are MNHEY and SVGAGI. For the CDR3, the DNA is TGTGCCAGCAGTTACTCCGGGAGTCAGCCCCAGCATTTT. Protein product: CASSYSGSQPQHF.

V gene TRBV4-3 combines with J gene TRBJ2-7; TRBD2 matches at 7 bases. The V gene end was trimmed by 4 bases and the J gene end by 4 bases; junction bases not matched to a gene: 10. The CDR3 spans 15 residues. Germline assignment: CDR1 LGHNA and CDR2 YSLEER. The CDR3 region is CASSLLRGVGYEQYF. CDR3 coding DNA: TGCGCCAGCAGCCTCCTCCGGGGGGTAGGGTACGAGCAGTACTTC.

The chain couples TRBV7-9 to TRBJ1-1, with D maybe TRBD1 (6 bases). The CDR3 is 15 amino acids. Trimming shortened V by 5 bases and J by 5 bases, and 18 bases separated the two germline ends. The germline V gene has CDR1 SEHNR and CDR2 FQNEAQ (reference sequence). CDR3 sequence reads: CASSGGGQTRTEAFF. In nucleotides, the CDR3 is TGTGCCAGCAGCGGGGGCGGTCAGACTCGGACTGAAGCTTTCTTT.

V and J are TRBV19 and TRBJ1-3; no reliable D call. The germline V gene encodes CDR1 LNHDA and CDR2 SQIVND (reference sequence). The CDR3 is 14 amino acids. V was trimmed by 6 bases and J by 1 base, leaving 10 bases between them. The DNA of the CDR3 is TGTGCCAGTAGAGTTGAGGGTTCTGGAAACACCATATATTTT. This codes for CASRVEGSGNTIYF.

This clone has just one count. The chain carries TRBV4-3 and TRBJ2-3, with 7 bases identical to TRBD2. This CDR3 contains 17 residues. V was pared by 3 bases and J by 2 bases, with 11 bases of the junction left unmatched. Germline V CDR1 and CDR2: LGHNA, YSLEER. CDR3 loop: CASSHVKSSGVTDTQYF. The CDR3 DNA reads as TGCGCCAGCAGCCATGTTAAATCTAGCGGTGTCACAGATACGCAGTATTTT.

This chain links TRBV19 with TRBJ2-1, with 13 positions matching TRBD2. In germline, CDR1 is LNHDA, CDR2 SQIVND (reference sequence). This CDR3 comprises 16 residues. The V and J ends lost 9 bases and 5 bases, in that order; junction bases with no gene match: 10. DNA for the CDR3: TGTGCCAGCAACCTCGTCGGACTAGCGGGGGACAATGAGCAGTTCTTC. This sequence encodes CASNLVGLAGDNEQFF.

The genes are TRBV28 and TRBJ1-3; D ambiguous. Trimming cost V 2 bases and J 1 base, with 9 bases left between them. Germline V gives CDR1 MDHEN, CDR2 SYDVKM. The CDR3 runs to 15 residues. The CDR3 loop reads CASSLRFSSGNTIYF. The CDR3 DNA is TGTGCCAGCAGTTTACGTTTCTCTTCTGGAAACACCATATATTTT.

The rearrangement uses TRBV6-1 and TRBJ1-1, with D perhaps TRBD1 (5 bases). Germline V gives CDR1 MNHNS, CDR2 SASEGT. The ends were cut back, 6 bases at V and 10 bases at J, with 18 bases in the middle. The CDR3 loop spans 13 amino acids. This CDR3 reads CASSGGDPQRAFF. CDR3 DNA sequence: TGTGCCAGCAGCGGAGGGGATCCCCAGCGAGCTTTCTTT.

The chain carries TRBV5-5 and TRBJ2-5; weak D call: TRBD1 (6 bases). Germline V gene data show CDR1 as SGHKS and CDR2 as YYEKEE (reference sequence). V was trimmed by 4 bases and J by 5 bases, leaving 21 bases between them. This CDR3 is built from 16 residues. The CDR3 DNA follows: TGTGCCAGCAGCCCCCCTCCGGCAGGGGCAGGGGAGACCCAGTACTTC. It specifies CASSPPPAGAGETQYF.

In its sample, this clone was seen once. The DNA for the CDR3 is TGCGCCAGCAGCCAAACGGGGATCGGGGTCGAAAAAGCTAACTATGGCTACACCTTC. Protein product: CASSQTGIGVEKANYGYTF. The genes are TRBV4-3 and TRBJ1-2, with D unresolved. CDR1 is LGHNA, CDR2 YSLEER, per germline. The CDR3 covers 19 residues. Trimming left V 2 bases short and J 0 bases short, with 22 bases between.

The J gene is TRBJ1-5, the V gene TRBV27; tentative D call: TRBD1 (5 bases). The V end was cut by 8 bases, the J end by 2 bases, with 10 bases between. The CDR3 is 13 residues long. Per the germline V gene, CDR1 is MNHEY and CDR2 is SMNVEV (reference sequence). The DNA for the CDR3 is TGTGCCAGCTGGGGGGTGGGCAATCAGCCCCAGCATTTT. Amino acid sequence: CASWGVGNQPQHF.

This chain connects TRBV5-1 to TRBJ2-1, with 8 bases identical to TRBD2. This CDR3 is 15 amino acids long. V lost 4 bases, J lost 0 bases, and 3 bases stayed unmatched. CDR1 and CDR2 from the germline V gene are SGHRS and YFSETQ. The CDR3 protein is CASSRLANSYNEQFF. The CDR3 DNA reads as TGCGCCAGCAGCCGACTAGCGAACTCCTACAATGAGCAGTTCTTC.

The rearrangement joins TRBV7-8 to TRBJ2-1, with D perhaps TRBD1 (5 bases). From germline, CDR1 is SGHVS and CDR2 FQNEAQ. The CDR3 runs to 13 residues. V was cut by 5 bases and J by 6 bases, with 11 bases left in between. The CDR3: CASSKGRVNEQFF. For the CDR3, the DNA is TGTGCCAGCAGCAAGGGCAGGGTCAATGAGCAGTTCTTC.

The chain recombines TRBV5-1 with TRBJ2-2; 10 nucleotides match TRBD1. The V gene's germline CDR1 is SGHRS and CDR2 YFSETQ. The CDR3 is 15 amino acids. The junction had 5 bases not matched to a gene; V was cut back by 4 bases and J by 5 bases. CDR3 loop: CASSPGQGRTGELFF. CDR3 in DNA: TGCGCCAGCAGCCCGGGACAGGGGAGAACCGGGGAGCTGTTTTTT.

This clone was picked up one time. The rearrangement links TRBV6-1 to TRBJ1-5; D unresolved. The CDR3 has 15 residues. From germline, CDR1 is MNHNS and CDR2 SASEGT. V was pared by 7 bases and J by 9 bases, with 22 bases between. DNA for the CDR3: TGTGCCAGCACCCCTTCTAGGCAGCCGACGGTGCCCCAGCATTTT. This sequence encodes CASTPSRQPTVPQHF.

The chain joins TRBV7-9 to TRBJ2-5, with 8 bases aligning to TRBD2. V shed 3 bases, J shed 2 bases, and the junction held 8 bases outside the gene matches. Germline CDR1 reads SEHNR; CDR2 reads FQNEAQ (reference sequence). The CDR3 has 16 residues. CDR3 sequence reads: CASSFSASGSQETQYF. The CDR3, as DNA: TGTGCCAGCAGCTTTTCGGCTAGCGGGTCTCAAGAGACCCAGTACTTC.

The chain joins TRBV7-3 to TRBJ2-3; 7 positions match TRBD2. The V gene's germline CDR1 is SGHTA and CDR2 FQGTGA. J lost 4 bases, V lost 5 bases, and 12 bases had no gene match. The CDR3 consists of 16 residues. CDR3 DNA sequence: TGTGCCAGCAGCCCTAGCGGAGGAAACTATCCAGATACGCAGTATTTT. Protein product: CASSPSGGNYPDTQYF.